These 13 T cell receptor beta chains came from one sample sequenced in a study of cytomegalovirus exposure and HLA in healthy donors (dated by TCRdb to about 2017). The library was built by means of the immunoSEQ multiplex PCR assay. A mixture of 60 forward primers for TCR Vbeta segments and 13 reverse primers for TCR Jbeta segments was used in the multiplex PCR. Entries here come from immuneACCESS through TCRdb and include only in-frame sequences with V and J called. Some clones fail to appear in such tables; in the studies checked, an unresolved V gene covers under half of the shortfall, and the cause of the remainder is unknown. The table for this sample lists approximately 170,000 clones; 70% to 90% of them were counted only once. Approximately 2.4% of the sample rests with the top ten. The sequencing input was PBMCs. The source of these receptors is a male donor in good health and CMV-seronegative.

The rearrangement joins TRBV27 to TRBJ2-5, with 8 bases that match TRBD1. Looked up from germline, CDR1 is MNHEY and CDR2 is SMNVEV (reference sequence). The trim removed 5 bases at V and 5 bases at J, leaving 10 bases unmatched. The CDR3 contains 15 residues. CDR3 bases: TGTGCCAGCAGTCGCTCCAGGGGGCCGGGGGAGACCCAGTACTTC. This sequence encodes CASSRSRGPGETQYF.

J is TRBJ2-5 and V is TRBV7-2; 7 bases are shared with TRBD1. Unmatched junction bases numbered 9, after V lost 3 bases and J lost 5 bases. Germline V lookup: CDR1 SGHTA, CDR2 FQGNSA. This CDR3 comprises 15 residues. Written as DNA, the CDR3 is TGTGCCAGCAGCTTTACAGGGGACGCGGTCGAGACCCAGTACTTC. Translating it yields CASSFTGDAVETQYF.

The chain uses TRBV11-2 and TRBJ2-5; D not resolved. CDR1 is SGHAT and CDR2 is FQNNGV in the germline V gene. V lost 1 base and J lost 2, with 8 bases in between. The CDR3 consists of 14 residues. CDR3 bases: TGTGCCAGCAGCTTAGTAATCCGTCAAGAGACCCAGTACTTC. Protein: CASSLVIRQETQYF. The whole variable domain, remainder taken from reference TRBV11-2 and TRBJ2-5, is EAGVAQSPRYKIIEKRQSVAFWCNPISGHATLYWYQQILGQGPKLLIQFQNNGVVDDSQLPKDRFSAERLKGVDSTLKIQPAKLEDSAVYLCASSLVIRQETQYFGPGTRLLVL.

This chain connects TRBV29-1 to TRBJ2-7; D possibly corresponds to TRBD2 (5 bases). CDR1 is SQVTM, CDR2 ANQGSEA, per germline. The CDR3 is 11 amino acids. The germline V and J ends were trimmed by 6 bases and 3 bases, with 9 bases remaining between them. DNA of the CDR3: TGCAGCGTGGGAGAAGACTACGAGCAGTACTTC. Amino acids: CSVGEDYEQYF.

This clone appeared a single time. The rearrangement uses TRBV27 and TRBJ1-5, with a weak D call TRBD1 (6 bases). The CDR3 totals 14 residues. Germline lookup yields CDR1 MNHEY and CDR2 SMNVEV (reference sequence). V shed 6 bases and J shed 6 bases, with 15 bases lying between them. The CDR3 DNA follows: TGTGCCAGCAGCCAAACAGGGTTCGCTCAGCCCCAGCATTTT. As protein: CASSQTGFAQPQHF.

The chain recombines TRBV5-1 with TRBJ2-7; 7 bases are shared with TRBD1. After removal of 4 bases from V and 3 bases from J, the junction contained 4 bases not matched to a gene. The V gene's germline CDR1 is SGHRS and CDR2 YFSETQ. The CDR3 length is 13 residues. The CDR3 nucleotides read TGCGCCAGCAGCCTGGGACAGTTCTACGAGCAGTACTTC. It is translated as CASSLGQFYEQYF.

The V call is TRBV2, the J call TRBJ2-1; D gene ambiguous. Between the trimmed V and J ends, which lost 0 bases and 10 bases, there was a span of 10 bases. Per the germline V gene, CDR1 is SNHLY and CDR2 is FYNNEI. This CDR3 is built from 13 residues. The CDR3: CASSEARVEEQFF. The CDR3 nucleotides read TGTGCCAGCAGTGAAGCACGTGTCGAGGAGCAGTTCTTC.

The gene calls are TRBV5-4 and TRBJ1-6; TRBD1 matches 9 bases. The germline gives CDR1 SGHNT, CDR2 YYREEE (reference sequence). The CDR3 spans 15 residues. The junction had 12 bases not matched to a gene; V was cut back by 6 bases and J by 11 bases. For the CDR3, the DNA is TGTGCCAGCACCACCCCGACAGGGGGGGACGCACCCCTCCACTTT. This gives the protein CASTTPTGGDAPLHF.

The chain joins TRBV18 to TRBJ2-3; D is ambiguous. V lost 3 bases and J lost 4, with 11 bases in between. The germline V gene encodes CDR1 KGHSH and CDR2 LQKENI. The CDR3 consists of 14 residues. CDR3 residues: CASSPRVPPDTQYF. For the CDR3, the DNA is TGTGCCAGCTCACCCCGAGTCCCCCCAGATACGCAGTATTTT.

V and J are TRBV28 and TRBJ2-7; TRBD1 might be the D (6 bases). Per the germline V gene, CDR1 is MDHEN and CDR2 is SYDVKM. CDR3 size: 14 residues. Trimming took 2 bases from V and 2 from J, leaving 10 bases between them. This CDR3 is CASSLQGQTYEQYF. CDR3 sequence (DNA): TGTGCCAGCAGTTTACAGGGGCAGACCTACGAGCAGTACTTC. Variable domain in full (rest from reference TRBV28 and TRBJ2-7): DVKVTQSSRYLVKRTGEKVFLECVQDMDHENMFWYRQDPGLGLRLIYFSYDVKMKEKGDIPEGYSVSREKKERFSLILESASTNQTSMYLCASSLQGQTYEQYFGPGTRLTVT.

J is TRBJ2-5 and V is TRBV27; a weak D match, TRBD1 (6 bases). V was pared by 7 bases and J by 9 bases, with 21 bases between. The CDR3 runs to 14 residues. The germline V gene has CDR1 MNHEY and CDR2 SMNVEV (reference sequence). In DNA, the CDR3 is TGTGCCAGCACCCCTGCAGGGGCCCGAGGGGCCCAGTACTTC. Translating gives CASTPAGARGAQYF.

This chain uses TRBV29-1 with TRBJ2-5; 12 positions match TRBD2. The DNA end favors TRBJ2-7, so the J call may be wrong. Looked up from germline, CDR1 is SQVTM and CDR2 is ANQGSEA. There are 16 residues in the CDR3. CDR3 protein: CSVAGLAGSSSYEQYF. CDR3 sequence (DNA): TGCAGCGTTGCCGGACTAGCGGGGTCCAGCTCCTACGAGCAGTACTTC.

The chain is built from TRBV6-1 and TRBJ1-1; no definite D call. V lost 5 bases and J lost 1, with 8 bases in between. Germline loops: CDR1 MNHNS, CDR2 SASEGT. The CDR3 consists of 13 residues. CDR3 in DNA: TGTGCCAGCAGTCCAACTGGGAACACTGAAGCTTTCTTT. It encodes CASSPTGNTEAFF.